What follows are 27 T cell receptor beta chains derived from one specimen sequenced in a study of CD8 T cells in Susac syndrome. RNA totalling roughly 0.5 to 1 ug underwent reverse transcription with random hexamers. From the immunoSEQ multiplex PCR reads, TCRdb called clonotypes with MiXCR, one entry per CDR3 protein. This table holds around 180,000 distinct CDR3 sequences, 90% to 96% found once. The sample consisted of CD4+ T cells from PBMCs. Source of these receptors: a human donor with multiple sclerosis.

CDR3 sequence reads: CASSSRPTGAGTEAFF. In DNA, the CDR3 is TGTGCCAGCAGCTCGAGACCCACAGGGGCCGGGACTGAAGCTTTCTTT. The chain couples TRBV7-6 to TRBJ1-1; 7 nucleotides match TRBD1. The V and J ends lost 4 bases and 5 bases, in that order; junction bases with no gene match: 13. Germline assignment: CDR1 SGHVS and CDR2 FNYEAQ. CDR3 length: 16 residues.

The genes are TRBV7-9 and TRBJ1-1; D is uncertain. The CDR3 runs to 16 residues. Germline CDR1 SEHNR, CDR2 FQNEAQ (reference sequence). Trimming took off 5 bases at V and 1 base at J, with 17 bases between the two ends. CDR3 nucleotides: TGTGCCAGCAGCCTCCGGGGTGGGCAGACGAACACTGAAGCTTTCTTT. Its protein is CASSLRGGQTNTEAFF.

J is TRBJ2-7 and V is TRBV20-1; D remains unclear. Trimming took 2 bases from V and 6 from J, leaving 14 bases between them. CDR3 size: 13 residues. From germline, CDR1 is DFQATT and CDR2 SNEGSKA (reference sequence). CDR3 region: CSARLRPTAEQYF. The CDR3 DNA reads as TGCAGTGCTAGATTGCGGCCTACCGCCGAGCAGTACTTC.

This chain links TRBV14 with TRBJ2-1; D is uncertain. The CDR3 has 15 residues. Trimming took off 1 base at V and 1 base at J, with 8 bases between the two ends. Germline values: CDR1 SGHDN, CDR2 FVKESK. This CDR3 reads CASSQAPTSYNEQFF. CDR3 DNA sequence: TGTGCCAGCAGCCAAGCTCCCACGTCCTACAATGAGCAGTTCTTC.

V gene TRBV11-2 combines with J gene TRBJ2-7; no firm D call. The V end was cut by 5 bases, the J end by 1 base, with 12 bases between. This CDR3 region has 14 residues. Looked up from germline, CDR1 is SGHAT and CDR2 is FQNNGV. As DNA, the CDR3 is TGTGCCAGCAGCCCGGAGTCGGTGTCCTACGAGCAGTACTTC. Amino acids: CASSPESVSYEQYF.

This chain links TRBV12-5 with TRBJ2-3; D is unresolved. CDR1 and CDR2 (germline): LGHNT, FRNRAP. CDR3 length equals 11 residues. V shed 1 base and J shed 6 bases, with 2 bases lying between them. CDR3 region: CASGLGDTQYF. CDR3 DNA sequence: TGTGCTAGTGGTTTGGGTGATACGCAGTATTTT.

The chain employs TRBV5-6 and TRBJ1-6; perhaps TRBD1 as D (6 bases). Germline loops: CDR1 SGHDT, CDR2 YYEEEE. The CDR3 consists of 19 residues. Deletions cut 4 bases from V and 0 bases from J, with 20 bases between. The CDR3 is CASSHDGGAPSSYNSPLHF. CDR3 DNA sequence: TGTGCCAGCAGCCACGATGGGGGGGCCCCTAGCTCCTATAATTCACCCCTCCACTTT.

V is TRBV1 and J is TRBJ2-5; TRBD1 was called by the table and not checked on the DNA. TRBV1 is marked as a pseudogene. The CDR3 runs to 17 residues. The DNA of the CDR3 is TGCACCAGCAGCCAAGCAAGGGGGCGCGGGGTATGGGAGACCCAGTACTTC. Protein sequence: CTSSQARGRGVWETQYF.

This clonotype is a singleton in its sample. The chain joins TRBV5-4 to TRBJ2-3; 12 nucleotides line up with TRBD2. The germline V gene encodes CDR1 SGHNT and CDR2 YYREEE (reference sequence). The CDR3 has 17 residues. V shed 4 bases and J 4 bases; nucleotides not matched to a gene: 10. CDR3 coding DNA: TGTGCCAGCAGCGCTAAGACTAGCGGGGGTCGCTCAGATACGCAGTATTTT. This gives the protein CASSAKTSGGRSDTQYF.

The chain recombines TRBV20-1 with TRBJ1-1, with TRBD1 as a possible D gene (6 bases). CDR1 and CDR2 (germline): DFQATT, SNEGSKA (reference sequence). The V gene lost 0 bases and the J gene lost 7 bases, with 15 bases spanning the gap. This CDR3 has 14 residues. CDR3 DNA sequence: TGCAGTGCTAGAGATAGAGAAAAGACAGGTGAAGCTTTCTTT. Translating it yields CSARDREKTGEAFF.

The gene calls are TRBV6-5 and TRBJ2-7; 9 bases are a match to TRBD2. The V and J ends lost 6 bases and 6 bases, in that order; junction bases with no gene match: 9. The CDR3 loop spans 14 amino acids. In germline, CDR1 is MNHEY, CDR2 SVGAGI. This CDR3 reads CASRRSASGAEQYF. The CDR3 DNA reads TGTGCCAGCAGGAGGTCGGCTAGCGGGGCCGAGCAGTACTTC.

This chain connects TRBV29-1 to TRBJ2-5; D is uncertain. CDR1 is SQVTM and CDR2 is ANQGSEA in the germline V gene. The CDR3 consists of 12 residues. V was trimmed by 4 bases and J by 7 bases, leaving 13 bases between them. The CDR3 nucleotides read TGCAGCGTTGGTTCAGGTCCGGGGACCCAGTACTTC. This sequence encodes CSVGSGPGTQYF.

This chain uses TRBV30 with TRBJ2-1, with TRBD1 matching 7 bases. The germline gives CDR1 GTSNPN, CDR2 SVGIG (reference sequence). The CDR3 spans 12 residues. CDR3: CAGRGTYNEQFF. CDR3 bases: TGTGCTGGCAGGGGGACATACAATGAGCAGTTCTTC.

J is TRBJ2-2 and V is TRBV12-3 or TRBV12-4; TRBD1 agrees at 8 bases. This CDR3 is 16 amino acids long. J gave up 1 base and V 5 bases, and 6 bases lay outside the gene matches. CDR3 DNA: TGTGCCAGCAGTCGAGATGGGACAGGGAACACCGGGGAGCTGTTTTTT. This translates into CASSRDGTGNTGELFF.

The chain employs TRBV30 and TRBJ1-5, with a possible D match to TRBD1 (5 bases). This CDR3 has 15 residues. Trimming shortened V by 0 bases and J by 6 bases, and 15 bases separated the two germline ends. Germline-derived CDR1 and CDR2 are GTSNPN and SVGIG (reference sequence). The CDR3 protein is CAWSVATGGVQPQHF. Here the CDR3 DNA reads TGTGCCTGGAGTGTAGCTACAGGTGGGGTTCAGCCCCAGCATTTT.

Only one count was recorded for this clonotype. V and J are TRBV29-1 and TRBJ2-7; 9 nucleotides match TRBD1. J lost 1 base, V lost 6 bases, and 4 bases had no gene match. The CDR3 covers 13 residues. CDR1 and CDR2 (germline): SQVTM, ANQGSEA. In nucleotides, the CDR3 is TGCAGCGTGGTGGGACAGGGATCCTACGAGCAGTACTTC. Residues: CSVVGQGSYEQYF.

The chain links TRBV12-3 or TRBV12-4 to TRBJ1-1; D remains unclear. V was trimmed by 5 bases and J by 0 bases, leaving 10 bases between them. The CDR3 extends over 14 amino acids. The CDR3 spells CASSHPGLNTEAFF. CDR3 DNA: TGTGCCAGCAGTCACCCGGGGTTGAACACTGAAGCTTTCTTT.

This clonotype was seen once. This sequence joins TRBV20-1 and TRBJ1-5, with D possibly TRBD1 on 6 matching bases. Germline loops: CDR1 DFQATT, CDR2 SNEGSKA (reference sequence). V was shortened by 0 bases and J by 5 bases, with 11 bases between the two germline ends. The CDR3 spans 14 residues. CDR3 sequence reads: CSARDHREDQPQHF. For the CDR3, the DNA is TGCAGTGCTAGAGATCACAGGGAGGATCAGCCCCAGCATTTT.

V gene TRBV9 combines with J gene TRBJ2-7; 8 positions agree with TRBD1. The CDR3 is 15 amino acids. V shed 3 bases and J 4 bases; nucleotides not matched to a gene: 9. Germline CDR1 is SGDLS and CDR2 is YYNGEE. The CDR3 reads CASSEGTGWTYEQYF. The CDR3 nucleotides read TGTGCCAGCAGCGAGGGGACAGGATGGACATACGAGCAGTACTTC.

CDR3 amino acids: CSVEDTGREEMQFF. Here the CDR3 DNA reads TGCAGCGTTGAAGATACCGGACGTGAAGAAATGCAGTTCTTC. V gene TRBV29-1 combines with J gene TRBJ2-1; D call uncertain. Germline CDR1 reads SQVTM; CDR2 reads ANQGSEA. Trimming removed 0 bases at V and 12 bases at J, with 18 bases between. This CDR3 contains 14 residues.

The J gene is TRBJ1-2, the V gene TRBV4-3; a possible D gene is TRBD1 (5 bases). This CDR3 is 15 amino acids long. The V gene lost 0 bases and the J gene lost 7 bases, with 15 bases spanning the gap. The germline CDR1 and CDR2 sequences are LGHNA and YSLEER. CDR3 coding DNA: TGCGCCAGCAGCCAAGACCCCGGGCGAGGGGTTGGCTACACCTTC. Its protein product is CASSQDPGRGVGYTF.

Only a few counts were recorded for this clonotype. The J gene is TRBJ2-7, the V gene TRBV7-6; D might be TRBD1 (6 bases). This CDR3 is built from 12 residues. V was pared by 1 base and J by 5 bases, with 6 bases between. Looked up from germline, CDR1 is SGHVS and CDR2 is FNYEAQ. Here the CDR3 DNA reads TGTGCCAGCAGCTTAGACAGGGACGAGCAGTACTTC. Translated, it gives CASSLDRDEQYF.

CDR3 protein: CASSHFSRGNEQFF. In DNA, the CDR3 is TGTGCCAGCAGCCACTTCTCGCGCGGGAATGAGCAGTTCTTC. V and J are TRBV14 and TRBJ2-1, with D possibly matching TRBD2 (5 bases). The CDR3 spans 14 residues. The germline V gene has CDR1 SGHDN and CDR2 FVKESK. V dropped 3 bases and J dropped 7 bases, with 13 bases sitting between them.

The chain links TRBV29-1 to TRBJ1-1; tentative D call: TRBD1 (5 bases). From germline, CDR1 is SQVTM and CDR2 ANQGSEA. The CDR3 loop spans 12 amino acids. V lost 4 bases and J 4 bases, leaving 10 bases between the germline ends. The CDR3 region is CSVARAGTEAFF. The DNA of the CDR3 is TGCAGCGTTGCCAGGGCGGGCACTGAAGCTTTCTTT.

The chain links TRBV19 to TRBJ1-2; D is unclear. V was clipped by 7 bases and J by 4 bases, with 19 bases between them. Germline assignment: CDR1 LNHDA and CDR2 SQIVND (reference sequence). This CDR3 contains 15 residues. The CDR3 coding sequence is TGTGCCAGTACCCCGCCCGCAGGCGCCGGCTATGGCTACACCTTC. Amino acid sequence: CASTPPAGAGYGYTF. The full variable domain, in which reference TRBV19 and TRBJ1-2 provide the parts outside the CDR3, is DGGITQSPKYLFRKEGQNVTLSCEQNLNHDAMYWYRQDPGQGLRLIYYSQIVNDFQKGDIAEGYSVSREKKESFPLTVTSAQKNPTAFYLCASTPPAGAGYGYTFGSGTRLTVV.

The chain joins TRBV6-2 or TRBV6-3 to TRBJ1-1, with D maybe TRBD1 (5 bases). The V end was cut by 2 bases, the J end by 6 bases, with 10 bases between. Germline-derived CDR1 and CDR2 are MNHEY and SVGEGT. The CDR3 is 13 amino acids. In nucleotides, the CDR3 is TGTGCCAGCAGTTACATCTGGGGGGCTGAAGCTTTCTTT. Amino acids: CASSYIWGAEAFF.

This chain's CDR3 is CAARRQYQETQYF. The CDR3 region has the DNA TGTGCCGCCCGACGCCAGTACCAAGAGACCCAGTACTTC. This chain connects TRBV6-5 to TRBJ2-5; D is undetermined. CDR3 length equals 13 residues. Germline V CDR1 and CDR2: MNHEY, SVGAGI. The V end lost 11 bases, the J end lost 0 bases, and 13 bases lay between the germline ends.